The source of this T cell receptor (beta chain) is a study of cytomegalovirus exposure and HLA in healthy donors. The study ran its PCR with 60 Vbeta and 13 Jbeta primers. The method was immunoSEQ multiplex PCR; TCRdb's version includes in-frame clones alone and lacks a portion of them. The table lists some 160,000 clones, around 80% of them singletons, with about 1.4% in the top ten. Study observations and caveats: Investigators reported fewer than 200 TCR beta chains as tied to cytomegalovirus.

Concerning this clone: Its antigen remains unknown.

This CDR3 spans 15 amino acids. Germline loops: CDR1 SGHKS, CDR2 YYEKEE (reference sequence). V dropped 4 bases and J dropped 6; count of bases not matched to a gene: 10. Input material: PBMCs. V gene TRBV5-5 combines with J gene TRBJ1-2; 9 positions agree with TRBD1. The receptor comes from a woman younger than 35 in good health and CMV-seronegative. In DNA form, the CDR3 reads TGTGCCAGCAGCGCCTTCCCTACAGGGGGCGATGGCTACACCTTC. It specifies CASSAFPTGGDGYTF.